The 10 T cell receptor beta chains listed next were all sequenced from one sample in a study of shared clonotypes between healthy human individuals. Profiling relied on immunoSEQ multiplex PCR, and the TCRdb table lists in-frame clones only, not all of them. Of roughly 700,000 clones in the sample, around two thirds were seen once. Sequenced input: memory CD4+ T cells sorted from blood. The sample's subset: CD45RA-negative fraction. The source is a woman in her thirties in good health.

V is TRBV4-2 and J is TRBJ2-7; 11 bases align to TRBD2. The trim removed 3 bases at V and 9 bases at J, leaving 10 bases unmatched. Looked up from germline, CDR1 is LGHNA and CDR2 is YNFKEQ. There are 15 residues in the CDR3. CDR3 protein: CASSQAGTSGLVQYF. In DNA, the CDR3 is TGTGCCAGCAGCCAGGCCGGGACTAGCGGTCTGGTGCAGTACTTC.

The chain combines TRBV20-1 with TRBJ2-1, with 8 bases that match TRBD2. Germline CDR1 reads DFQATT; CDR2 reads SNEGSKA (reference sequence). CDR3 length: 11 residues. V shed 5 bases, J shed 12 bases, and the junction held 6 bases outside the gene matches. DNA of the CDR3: TGCAGTGCTTTCCTGAGCGGGAGGCAGTTCTTC. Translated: CSAFLSGRQFF.

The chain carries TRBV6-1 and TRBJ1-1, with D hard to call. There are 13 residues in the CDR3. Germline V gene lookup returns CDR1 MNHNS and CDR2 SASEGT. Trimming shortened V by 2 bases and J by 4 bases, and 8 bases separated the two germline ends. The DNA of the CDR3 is TGTGCCAGCAGTGAATCGAGTTTCACTGAAGCTTTCTTT. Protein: CASSESSFTEAFF.

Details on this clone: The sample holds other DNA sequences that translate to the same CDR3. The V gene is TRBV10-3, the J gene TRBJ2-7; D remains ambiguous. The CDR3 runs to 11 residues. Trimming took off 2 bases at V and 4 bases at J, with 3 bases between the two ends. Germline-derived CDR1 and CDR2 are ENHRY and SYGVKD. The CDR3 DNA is TGTGCCATCAGTGAGACTTACGAGCAGTACTTC. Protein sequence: CAISETYEQYF.

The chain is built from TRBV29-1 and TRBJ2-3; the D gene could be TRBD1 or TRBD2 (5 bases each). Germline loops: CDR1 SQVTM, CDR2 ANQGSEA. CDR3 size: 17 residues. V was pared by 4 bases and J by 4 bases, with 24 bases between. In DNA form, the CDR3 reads TGCAGCGTTGCCCGACTCCTTGGGGGAGTCGGGGCAGATACGCAGTATTTT. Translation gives CSVARLLGGVGADTQYF.

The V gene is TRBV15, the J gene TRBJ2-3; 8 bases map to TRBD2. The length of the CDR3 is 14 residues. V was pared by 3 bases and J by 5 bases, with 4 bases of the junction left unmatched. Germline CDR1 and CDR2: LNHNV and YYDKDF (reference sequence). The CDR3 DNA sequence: TGTGCCACCAGCAGTAGCGGGACATTAGATACGCAGTATTTT. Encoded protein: CATSSSGTLDTQYF.

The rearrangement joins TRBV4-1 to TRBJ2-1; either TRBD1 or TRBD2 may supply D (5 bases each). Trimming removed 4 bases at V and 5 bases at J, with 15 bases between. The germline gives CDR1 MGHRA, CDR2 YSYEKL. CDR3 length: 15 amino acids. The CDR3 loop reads CASSRPGLADNEQFF. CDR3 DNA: TGCGCCAGCAGCCGCCCAGGGCTAGCCGACAATGAGCAGTTCTTC.

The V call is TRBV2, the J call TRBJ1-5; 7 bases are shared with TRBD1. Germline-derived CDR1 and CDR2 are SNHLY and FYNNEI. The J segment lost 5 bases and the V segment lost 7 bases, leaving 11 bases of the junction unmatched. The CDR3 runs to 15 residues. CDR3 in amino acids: CASTAQGSLYQPQHF. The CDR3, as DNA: TGTGCCAGCACTGCACAGGGGTCTCTGTATCAGCCCCAGCATTTT. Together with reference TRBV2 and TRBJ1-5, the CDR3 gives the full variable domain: EPEVTQTPSHQVTQMGQEVILRCVPISNHLYFYWYRQILGQKVEFLVSFYNNEISEKSEIFDDQFSVERPDGSNFTLKIRSTKLEDSAMYFCASTAQGSLYQPQHFGDGTRLSIL.

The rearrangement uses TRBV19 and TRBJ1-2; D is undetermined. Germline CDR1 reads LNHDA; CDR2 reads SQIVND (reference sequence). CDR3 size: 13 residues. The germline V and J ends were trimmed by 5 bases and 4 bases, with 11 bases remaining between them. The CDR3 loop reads CASSLPVPYGYTF. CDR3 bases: TGTGCCAGTAGTCTGCCAGTTCCCTATGGCTACACCTTC.

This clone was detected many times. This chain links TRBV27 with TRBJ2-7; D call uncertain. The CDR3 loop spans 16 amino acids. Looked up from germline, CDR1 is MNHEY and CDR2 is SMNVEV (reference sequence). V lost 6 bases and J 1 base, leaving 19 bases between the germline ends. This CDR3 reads CASSLGPSWESYEQYF. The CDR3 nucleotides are TGTGCCAGCAGCCTCGGACCAAGTTGGGAATCCTACGAGCAGTACTTC.